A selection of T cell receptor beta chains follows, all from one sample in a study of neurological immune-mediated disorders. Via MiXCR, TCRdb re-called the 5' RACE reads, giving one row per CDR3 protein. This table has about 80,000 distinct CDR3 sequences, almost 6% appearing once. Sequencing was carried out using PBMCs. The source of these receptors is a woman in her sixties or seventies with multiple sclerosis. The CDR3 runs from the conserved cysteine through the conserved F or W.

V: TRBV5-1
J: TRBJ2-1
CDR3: CASSLDPGSYNEQFF

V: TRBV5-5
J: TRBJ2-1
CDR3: CASSLGGGILTNEQFF

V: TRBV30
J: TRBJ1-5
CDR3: CAWSVQGYQPQHF

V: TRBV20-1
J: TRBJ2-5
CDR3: CSAPSETQETQYF

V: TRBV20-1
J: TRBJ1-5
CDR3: CSARVGSVSNQPQHF

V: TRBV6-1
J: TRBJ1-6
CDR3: CASIMDSYNSPLHF

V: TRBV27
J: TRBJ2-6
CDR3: CASNPLGSGANVLTF

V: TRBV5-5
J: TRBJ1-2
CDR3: CASSPIGTGINYGYTF

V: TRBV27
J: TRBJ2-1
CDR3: CASGKGVTAYNEQFF

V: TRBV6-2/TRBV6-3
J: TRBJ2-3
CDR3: CASKEGPTGGLDTQYF

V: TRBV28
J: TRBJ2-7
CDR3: CASSLYGGGYEQYF

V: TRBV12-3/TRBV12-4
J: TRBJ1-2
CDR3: CASSPGYGYTF

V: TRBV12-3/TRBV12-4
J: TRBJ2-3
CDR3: CASTLAGSTDTQYF

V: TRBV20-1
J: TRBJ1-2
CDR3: CSATDTVGAYTF

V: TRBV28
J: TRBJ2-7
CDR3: CASSTGGGEQYF

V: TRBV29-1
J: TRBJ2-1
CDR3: CSVEFVGGNEQFF

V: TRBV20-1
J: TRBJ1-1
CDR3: CSALRDTEAFF

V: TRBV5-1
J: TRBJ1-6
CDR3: CASSLGHRDGSPLHF

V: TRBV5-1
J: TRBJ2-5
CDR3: CASSPWGLQETQYF

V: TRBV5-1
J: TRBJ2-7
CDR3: CASSLVGVNYEQYF

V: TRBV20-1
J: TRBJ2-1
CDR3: CSARDAGVDEQFF

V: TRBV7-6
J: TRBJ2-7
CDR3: CASSLVGTGDTYEQYF

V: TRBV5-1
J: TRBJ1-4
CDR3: CASSPRGSTNEKLFF

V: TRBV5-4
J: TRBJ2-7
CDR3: CASSLGSNYEQYF

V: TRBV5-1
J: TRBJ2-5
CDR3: CASSYGQVTQETQYF

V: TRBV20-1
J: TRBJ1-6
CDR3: CSARERGKEGPNSPLHF

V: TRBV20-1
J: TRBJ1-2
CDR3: CSARGRTVDGYTF

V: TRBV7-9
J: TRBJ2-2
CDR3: CASSLWGGGELFF

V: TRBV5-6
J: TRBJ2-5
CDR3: CASSPLGTGGEETQYF

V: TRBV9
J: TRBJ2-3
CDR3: CASSVGVSSTDTQYF

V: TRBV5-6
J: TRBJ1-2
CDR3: CASSFYICSARDGGLRGYTF

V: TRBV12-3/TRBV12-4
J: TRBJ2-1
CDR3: CASSQRAGDNEQFF

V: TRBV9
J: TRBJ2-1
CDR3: CASSLLRQFHNEQFF

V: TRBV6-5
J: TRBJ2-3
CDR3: CASSYFLGGTDTQYF

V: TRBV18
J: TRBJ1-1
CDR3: CASSPPRGNTEAFF

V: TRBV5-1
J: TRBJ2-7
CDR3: CASSLGSRNHEQYF

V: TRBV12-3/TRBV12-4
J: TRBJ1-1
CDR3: CASSPSGRYTEAFF

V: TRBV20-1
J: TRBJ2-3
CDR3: CSAGPGLAGGRGTDTQYF

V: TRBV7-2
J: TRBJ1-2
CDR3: CASSFADYGYTF

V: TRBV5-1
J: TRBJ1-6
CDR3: CASSLEVQGANSPLHF

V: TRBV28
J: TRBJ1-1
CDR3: CASSQPPGRGNTEAFF

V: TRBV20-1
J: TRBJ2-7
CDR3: CSAAGTGSAYEQYF

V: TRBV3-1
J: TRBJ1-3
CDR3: CASSPLLSGNTIYF

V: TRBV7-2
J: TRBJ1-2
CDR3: CASSILVWDGYTF

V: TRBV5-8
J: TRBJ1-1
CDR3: CASSLAPGGRTEAFF

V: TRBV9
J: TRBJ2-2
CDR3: CASSETSGGGNTGELFF

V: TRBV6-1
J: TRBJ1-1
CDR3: CASSEYTEAFF

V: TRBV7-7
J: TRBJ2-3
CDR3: CASSLIYSRATDTQYF

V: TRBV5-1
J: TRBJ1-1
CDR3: CASSLVPGTNTEAFF

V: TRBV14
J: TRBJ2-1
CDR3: CASSVLLGLAKNNEQFF

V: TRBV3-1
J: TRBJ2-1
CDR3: CASSDRGLAGVEQFF

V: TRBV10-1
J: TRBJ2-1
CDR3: CASSADPDREQFF

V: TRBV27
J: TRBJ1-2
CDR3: CASSSQGSYTF

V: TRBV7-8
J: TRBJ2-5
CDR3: CASSYSGTGDQETQYF

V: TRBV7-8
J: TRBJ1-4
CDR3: CASSLVETEEKLFF